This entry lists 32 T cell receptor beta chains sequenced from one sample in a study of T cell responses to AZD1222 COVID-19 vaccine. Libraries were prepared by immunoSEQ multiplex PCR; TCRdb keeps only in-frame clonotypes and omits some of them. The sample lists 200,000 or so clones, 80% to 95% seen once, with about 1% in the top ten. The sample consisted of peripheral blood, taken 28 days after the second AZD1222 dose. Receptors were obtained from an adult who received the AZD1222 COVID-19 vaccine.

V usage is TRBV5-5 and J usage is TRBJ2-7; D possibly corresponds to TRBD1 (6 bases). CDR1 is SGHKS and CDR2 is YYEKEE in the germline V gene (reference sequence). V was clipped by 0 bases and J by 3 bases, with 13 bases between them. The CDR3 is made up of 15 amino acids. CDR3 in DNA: TGTGCCAGCAGCTTGGGTGGGACACCGCTCTACGAGCAGTACTTC. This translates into CASSLGGTPLYEQYF.

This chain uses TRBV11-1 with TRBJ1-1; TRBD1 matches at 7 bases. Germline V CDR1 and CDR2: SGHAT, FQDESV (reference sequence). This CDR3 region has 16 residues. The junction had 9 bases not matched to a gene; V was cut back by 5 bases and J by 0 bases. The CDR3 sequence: CASSHRDRGMNTEAFF. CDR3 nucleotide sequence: TGTGCCAGCAGCCACCGGGACAGAGGGATGAACACTGAAGCTTTCTTT.

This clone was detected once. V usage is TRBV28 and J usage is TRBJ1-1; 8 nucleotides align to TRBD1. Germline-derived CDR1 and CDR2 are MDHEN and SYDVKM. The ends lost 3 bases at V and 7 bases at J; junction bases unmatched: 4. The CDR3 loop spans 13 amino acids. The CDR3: CASSFLQGDEAFF. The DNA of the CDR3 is TGTGCCAGCAGTTTTCTACAGGGGGATGAAGCTTTCTTT.

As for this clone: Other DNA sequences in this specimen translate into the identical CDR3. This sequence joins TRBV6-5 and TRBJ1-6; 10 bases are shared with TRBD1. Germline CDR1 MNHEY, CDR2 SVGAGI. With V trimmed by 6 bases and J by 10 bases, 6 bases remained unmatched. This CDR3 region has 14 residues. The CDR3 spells CASSPGQGRSPLHF. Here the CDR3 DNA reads TGTGCCAGCAGCCCGGGACAGGGGCGGTCACCCCTCCACTTT.

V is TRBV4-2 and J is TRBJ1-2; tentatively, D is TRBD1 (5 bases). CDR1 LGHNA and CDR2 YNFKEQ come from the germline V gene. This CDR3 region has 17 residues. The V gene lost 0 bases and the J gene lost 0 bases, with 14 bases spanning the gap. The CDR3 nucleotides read TGTGCCAGCAGCCAAGATCCAGGACAAATAGCTAACTATGGCTACACCTTC. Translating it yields CASSQDPGQIANYGYTF.

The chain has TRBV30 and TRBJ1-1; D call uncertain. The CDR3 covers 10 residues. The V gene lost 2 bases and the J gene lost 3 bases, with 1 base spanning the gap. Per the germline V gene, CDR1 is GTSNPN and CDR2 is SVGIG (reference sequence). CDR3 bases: TGTGCCTGGAGTTACACTGAAGCTTTCTTT. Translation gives CAWSYTEAFF.

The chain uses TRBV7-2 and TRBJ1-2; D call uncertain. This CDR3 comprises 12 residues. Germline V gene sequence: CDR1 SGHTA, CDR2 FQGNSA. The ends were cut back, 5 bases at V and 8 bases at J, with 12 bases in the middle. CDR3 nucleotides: TGTGCCAGCAGCCCTCGGCGCGGCGGCTACACCTTC. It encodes CASSPRRGGYTF.

CDR3 DNA sequence: TGTGCCACCAGTGAGCGAACGGGACTAGCGGGGGGGCCGGGGACCGGGGAGCTGTTTTTT. Amino acid sequence: CATSERTGLAGGPGTGELFF. The chain employs TRBV24-1 and TRBJ2-2; 16 bases are shared with TRBD2. CDR1 and CDR2 (germline): KGHDR, SFDVKD. The V segment lost 4 bases and the J segment 5 bases; nucleotides outside the gene matches: 12. The CDR3 runs 20 residues.

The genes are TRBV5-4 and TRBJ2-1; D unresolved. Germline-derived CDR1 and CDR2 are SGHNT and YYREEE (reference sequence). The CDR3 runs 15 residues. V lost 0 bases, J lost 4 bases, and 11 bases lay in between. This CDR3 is CASSLEVVPYNEQFF. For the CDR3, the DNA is TGTGCCAGCAGCTTGGAGGTAGTCCCATACAATGAGCAGTTCTTC.

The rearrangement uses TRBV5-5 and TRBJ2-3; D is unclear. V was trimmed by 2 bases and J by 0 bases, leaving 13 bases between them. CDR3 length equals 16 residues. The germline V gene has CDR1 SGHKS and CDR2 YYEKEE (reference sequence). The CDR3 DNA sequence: TGTGCCAGCAGCTTTCGCGGTAAACCCAGCACAGATACGCAGTATTTT. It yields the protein CASSFRGKPSTDTQYF.

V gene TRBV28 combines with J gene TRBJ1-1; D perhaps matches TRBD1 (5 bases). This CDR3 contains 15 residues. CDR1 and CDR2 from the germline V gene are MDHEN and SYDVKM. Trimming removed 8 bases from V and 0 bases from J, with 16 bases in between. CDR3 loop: CASGQGGRVNTEAFF. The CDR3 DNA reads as TGTGCCAGCGGGCAGGGAGGGAGGGTGAACACTGAAGCTTTCTTT.

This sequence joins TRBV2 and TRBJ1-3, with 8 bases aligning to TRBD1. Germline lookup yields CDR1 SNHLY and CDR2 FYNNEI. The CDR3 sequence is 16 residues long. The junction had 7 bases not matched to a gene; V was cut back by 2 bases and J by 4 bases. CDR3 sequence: CASSEFGRGQGNTIYF. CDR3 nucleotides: TGTGCCAGCAGTGAATTTGGCAGGGGGCAAGGAAACACCATATATTTT.

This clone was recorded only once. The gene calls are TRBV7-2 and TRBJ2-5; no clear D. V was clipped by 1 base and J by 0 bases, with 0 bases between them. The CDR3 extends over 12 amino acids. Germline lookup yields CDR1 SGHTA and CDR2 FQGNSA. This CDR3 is CASSLDQETQYF. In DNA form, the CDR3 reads TGTGCCAGCAGCTTAGACCAAGAGACCCAGTACTTC.

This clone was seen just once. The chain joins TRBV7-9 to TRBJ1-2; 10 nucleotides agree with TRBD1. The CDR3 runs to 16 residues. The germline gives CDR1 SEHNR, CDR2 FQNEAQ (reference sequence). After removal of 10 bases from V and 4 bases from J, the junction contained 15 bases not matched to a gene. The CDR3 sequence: CATKTGTGDPLYGYTF. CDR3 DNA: TGTGCCACCAAAACCGGGACAGGGGATCCCCTCTATGGCTACACCTTC.

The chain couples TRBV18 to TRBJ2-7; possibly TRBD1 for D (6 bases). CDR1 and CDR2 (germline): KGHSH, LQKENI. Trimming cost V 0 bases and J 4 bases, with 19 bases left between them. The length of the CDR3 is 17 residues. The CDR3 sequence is CASSPPNSRDNMYEQYF. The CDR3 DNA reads TGTGCCAGCTCACCACCGAATTCCAGGGACAACATGTACGAGCAGTACTTC.

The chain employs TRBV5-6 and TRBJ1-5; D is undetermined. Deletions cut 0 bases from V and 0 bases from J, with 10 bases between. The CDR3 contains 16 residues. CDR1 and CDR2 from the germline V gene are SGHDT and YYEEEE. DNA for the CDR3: TGTGCCAGCAGCTTGGGCCGGGGTGTTAGCAATCAGCCCCAGCATTTT. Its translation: CASSLGRGVSNQPQHF.

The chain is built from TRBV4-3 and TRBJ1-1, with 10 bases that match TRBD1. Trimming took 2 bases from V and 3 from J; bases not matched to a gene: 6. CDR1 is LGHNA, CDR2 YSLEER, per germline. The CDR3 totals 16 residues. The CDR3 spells CASSQTTGGWDTEAFF. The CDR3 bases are TGCGCCAGCAGCCAAACGACAGGGGGCTGGGACACTGAAGCTTTCTTT.

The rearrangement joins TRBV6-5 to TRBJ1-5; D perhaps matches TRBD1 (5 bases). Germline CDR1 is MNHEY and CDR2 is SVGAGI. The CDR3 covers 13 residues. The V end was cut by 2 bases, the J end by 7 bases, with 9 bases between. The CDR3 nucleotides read TGTGCCAGCAGTTACGAGGGGAGACAGCCCCAGCATTTT. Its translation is CASSYEGRQPQHF.

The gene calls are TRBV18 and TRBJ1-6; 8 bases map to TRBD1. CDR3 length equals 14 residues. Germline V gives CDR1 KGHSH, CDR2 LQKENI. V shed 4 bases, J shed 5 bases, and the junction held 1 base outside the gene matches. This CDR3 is CASSRDRNNSPLHF. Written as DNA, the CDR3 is TGTGCCAGCTCACGGGACAGGAATAATTCACCCCTCCACTTT.

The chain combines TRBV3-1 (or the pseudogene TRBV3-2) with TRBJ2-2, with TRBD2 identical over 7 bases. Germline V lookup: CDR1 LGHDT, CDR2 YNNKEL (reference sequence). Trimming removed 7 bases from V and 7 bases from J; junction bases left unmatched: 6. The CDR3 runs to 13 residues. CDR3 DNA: TGTGCCAGCAACCCCCCGGGAGGCGGGGAGCTGTTTTTT. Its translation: CASNPPGGGELFF.

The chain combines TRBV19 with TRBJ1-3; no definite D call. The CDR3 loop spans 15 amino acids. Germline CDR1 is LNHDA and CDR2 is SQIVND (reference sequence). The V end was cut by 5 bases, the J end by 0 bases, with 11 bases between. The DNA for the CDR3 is TGTGCCAGTAGTGTCCAAAGGAGCTCTGGAAACACCATATATTTT. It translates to CASSVQRSSGNTIYF.

CDR3 nucleotides: TGTGCCAGCAGCTTAACCTCCCTGGGCGATTCACCCCTCCACTTT. Amino acid sequence: CASSLTSLGDSPLHF. This chain links TRBV7-2 with TRBJ1-6; D unclear. Germline CDR1 SGHTA, CDR2 FQGNSA. The V and J ends lost 2 bases and 8 bases respectively, with 13 bases between them. This CDR3 has 15 residues. The variable domain in full, completed from reference TRBV7-2 and TRBJ1-6, reads GAGVSQSPSNKVTEKGKDVELRCDPISGHTALYWYRQSLGQGLEFLIYFQGNSAPDKSGLPSDRFSAERTGGSVSTLTIQRTQQEDSAVYLCASSLTSLGDSPLHFGNGTRLTVT.

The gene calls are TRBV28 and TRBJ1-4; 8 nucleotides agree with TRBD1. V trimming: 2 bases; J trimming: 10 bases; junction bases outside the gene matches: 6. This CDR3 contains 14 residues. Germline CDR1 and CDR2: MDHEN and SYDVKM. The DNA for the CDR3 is TGTGCCAGCAGTTTAGGACAGGGATTTTCAAAACTGTTTTTT. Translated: CASSLGQGFSKLFF.

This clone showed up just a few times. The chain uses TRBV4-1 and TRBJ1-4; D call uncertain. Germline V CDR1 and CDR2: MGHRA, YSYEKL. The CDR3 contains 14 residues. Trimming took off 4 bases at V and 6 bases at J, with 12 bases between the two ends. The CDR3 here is CASSLGRNDEKLFF. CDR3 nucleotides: TGCGCCAGCAGCCTAGGCAGAAATGATGAAAAACTGTTTTTT.

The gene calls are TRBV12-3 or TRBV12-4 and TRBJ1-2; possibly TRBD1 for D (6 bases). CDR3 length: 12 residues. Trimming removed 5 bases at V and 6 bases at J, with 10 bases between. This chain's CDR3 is CASSRGANGYTF. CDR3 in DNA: TGTGCCAGCAGTCGGGGGGCAAATGGCTACACCTTC.

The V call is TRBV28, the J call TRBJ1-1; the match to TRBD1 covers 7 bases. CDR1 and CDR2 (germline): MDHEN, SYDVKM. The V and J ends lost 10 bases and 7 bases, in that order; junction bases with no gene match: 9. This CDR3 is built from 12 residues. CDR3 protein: CATLDRVDEAFF. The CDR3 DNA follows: TGTGCCACCTTAGACAGGGTCGATGAAGCTTTCTTT.

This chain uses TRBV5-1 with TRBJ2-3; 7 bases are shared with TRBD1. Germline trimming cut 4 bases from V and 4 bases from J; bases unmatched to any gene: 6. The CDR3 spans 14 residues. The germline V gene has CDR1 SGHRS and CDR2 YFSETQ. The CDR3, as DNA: TGCGCCAGCAGCCTTTGGACAGGTCCAGATACGCAGTATTTT. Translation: CASSLWTGPDTQYF.

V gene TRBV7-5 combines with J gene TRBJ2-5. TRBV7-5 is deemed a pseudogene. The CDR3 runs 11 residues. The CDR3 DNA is TGTGCCACCCCTGGGGAAGAGACCCAGTACTTC. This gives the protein CATPGEETQYF.

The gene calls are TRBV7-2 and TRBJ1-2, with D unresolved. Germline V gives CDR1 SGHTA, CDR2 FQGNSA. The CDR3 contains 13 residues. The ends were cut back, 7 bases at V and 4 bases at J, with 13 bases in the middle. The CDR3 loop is CASMPGLGYGYTF. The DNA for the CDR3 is TGTGCCAGCATGCCGGGCCTTGGCTATGGCTACACCTTC.

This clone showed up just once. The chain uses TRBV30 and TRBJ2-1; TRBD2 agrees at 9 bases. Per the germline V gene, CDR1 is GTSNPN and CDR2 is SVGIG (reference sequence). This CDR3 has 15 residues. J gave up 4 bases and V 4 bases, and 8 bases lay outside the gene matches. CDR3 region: CAWITGTSLYNEQFF. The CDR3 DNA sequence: TGTGCCTGGATTACCGGGACTAGCCTTTACAATGAGCAGTTCTTC.

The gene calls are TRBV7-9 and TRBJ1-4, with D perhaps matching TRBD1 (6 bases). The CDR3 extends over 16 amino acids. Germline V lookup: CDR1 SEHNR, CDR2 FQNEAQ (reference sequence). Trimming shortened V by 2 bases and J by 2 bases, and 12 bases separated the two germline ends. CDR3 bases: TGTGCCAGCAGCTTATTAACAGGGTTTACTAATGAAAAACTGTTTTTT. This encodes CASSLLTGFTNEKLFF.

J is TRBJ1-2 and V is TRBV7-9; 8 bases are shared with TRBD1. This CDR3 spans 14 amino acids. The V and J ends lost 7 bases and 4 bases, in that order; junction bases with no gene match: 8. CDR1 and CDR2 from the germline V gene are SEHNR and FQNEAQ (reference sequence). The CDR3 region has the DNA TGTGCCAGCAACCTGGGACAGGACCCCTATGGCTACACCTTC. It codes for CASNLGQDPYGYTF.